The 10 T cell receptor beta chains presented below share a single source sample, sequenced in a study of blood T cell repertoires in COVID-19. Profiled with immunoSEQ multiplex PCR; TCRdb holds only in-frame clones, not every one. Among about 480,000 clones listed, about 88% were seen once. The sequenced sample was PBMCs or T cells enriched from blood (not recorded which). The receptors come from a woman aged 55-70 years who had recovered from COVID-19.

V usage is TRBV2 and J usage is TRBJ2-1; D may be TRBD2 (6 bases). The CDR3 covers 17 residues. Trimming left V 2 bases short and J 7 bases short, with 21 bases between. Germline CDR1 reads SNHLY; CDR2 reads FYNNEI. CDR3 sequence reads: CASSEFGGTLRENEQFF. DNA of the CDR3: TGTGCCAGCAGTGAATTTGGAGGGACCCTAAGGGAAAATGAGCAGTTCTTC.

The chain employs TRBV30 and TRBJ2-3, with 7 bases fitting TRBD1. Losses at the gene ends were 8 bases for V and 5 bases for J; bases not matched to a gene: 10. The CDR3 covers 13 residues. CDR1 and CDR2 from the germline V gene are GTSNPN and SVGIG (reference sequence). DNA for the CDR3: TGTGCCGCACAAACAGGGGTCGTAGATACGCAGTATTTT. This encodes CAAQTGVVDTQYF.

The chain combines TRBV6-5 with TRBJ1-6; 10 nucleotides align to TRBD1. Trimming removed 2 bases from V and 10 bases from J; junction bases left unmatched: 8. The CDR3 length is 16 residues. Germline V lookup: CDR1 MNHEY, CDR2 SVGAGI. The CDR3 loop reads CASSYHGQGGSSPLHF. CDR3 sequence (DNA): TGTGCCAGCAGTTACCACGGACAGGGGGGTTCCTCACCCCTCCACTTT.

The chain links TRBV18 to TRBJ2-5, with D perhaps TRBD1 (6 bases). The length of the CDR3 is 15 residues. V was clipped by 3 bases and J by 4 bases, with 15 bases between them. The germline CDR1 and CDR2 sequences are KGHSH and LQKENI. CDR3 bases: TGTGCCAGCTCACCGGGCCAGGGGCAGGGAGAGACCCAGTACTTC. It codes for CASSPGQGQGETQYF.

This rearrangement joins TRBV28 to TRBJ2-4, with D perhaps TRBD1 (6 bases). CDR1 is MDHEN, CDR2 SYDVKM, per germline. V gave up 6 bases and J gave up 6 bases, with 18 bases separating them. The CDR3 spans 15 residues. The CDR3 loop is CASSPYRVGPNIQYF. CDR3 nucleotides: TGTGCCAGCAGCCCTTACAGGGTGGGGCCAAACATTCAGTACTTC.

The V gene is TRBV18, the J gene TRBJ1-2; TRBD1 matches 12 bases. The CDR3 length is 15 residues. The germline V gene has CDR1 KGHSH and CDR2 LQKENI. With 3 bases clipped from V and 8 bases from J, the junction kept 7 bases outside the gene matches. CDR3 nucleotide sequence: TGTGCCAGCTCACCTCCGGGACAGGGGGCAAGCGGCTACACCTTC. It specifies CASSPPGQGASGYTF.

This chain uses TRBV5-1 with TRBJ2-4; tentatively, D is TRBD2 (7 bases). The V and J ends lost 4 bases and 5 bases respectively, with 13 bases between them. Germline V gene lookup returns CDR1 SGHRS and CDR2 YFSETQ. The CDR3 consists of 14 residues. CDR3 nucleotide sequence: TGCGCCAGCAGCATCTCGGGGGGCCAAAACATTCAGTACTTC. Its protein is CASSISGGQNIQYF. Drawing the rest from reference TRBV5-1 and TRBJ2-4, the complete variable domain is KAGVTQTPRYLIKTRGQQVTLSCSPISGHRSVSWYQQTPGQGLQFLFEYFSETQRNKGNFPGRFSGRQFSNSRSEMNVSTLELGDSALYLCASSISGGQNIQYFGAGTRLSVL.

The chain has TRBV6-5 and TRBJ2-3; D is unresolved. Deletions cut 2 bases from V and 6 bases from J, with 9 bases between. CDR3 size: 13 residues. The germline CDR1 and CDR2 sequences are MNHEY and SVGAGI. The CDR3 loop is CASSYAALDTQYF. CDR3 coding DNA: TGTGCCAGCAGTTACGCGGCCCTGGATACGCAGTATTTT.

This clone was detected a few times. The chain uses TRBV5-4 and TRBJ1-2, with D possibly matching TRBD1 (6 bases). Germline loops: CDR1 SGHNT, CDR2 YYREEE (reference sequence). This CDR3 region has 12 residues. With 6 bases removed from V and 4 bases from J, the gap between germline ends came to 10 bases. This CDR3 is CASTQQGYGYTF. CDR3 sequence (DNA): TGTGCCAGCACCCAACAGGGCTATGGCTACACCTTC.

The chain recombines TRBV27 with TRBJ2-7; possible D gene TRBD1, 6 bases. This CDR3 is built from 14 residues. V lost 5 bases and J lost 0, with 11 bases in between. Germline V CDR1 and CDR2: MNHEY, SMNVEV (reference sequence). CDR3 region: CASSPRGPSYEQYF. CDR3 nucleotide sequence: TGTGCCAGCAGTCCCAGGGGACCCTCCTACGAGCAGTACTTC.